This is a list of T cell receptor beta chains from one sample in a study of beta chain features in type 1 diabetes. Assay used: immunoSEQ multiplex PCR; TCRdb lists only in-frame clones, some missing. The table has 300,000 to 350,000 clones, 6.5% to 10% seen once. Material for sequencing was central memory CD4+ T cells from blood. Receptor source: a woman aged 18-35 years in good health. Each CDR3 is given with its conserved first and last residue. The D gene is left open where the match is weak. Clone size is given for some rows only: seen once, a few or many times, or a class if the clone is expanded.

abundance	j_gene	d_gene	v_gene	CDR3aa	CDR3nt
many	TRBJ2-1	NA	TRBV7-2	CASSLNAASVGNEQFF	TGTGCCAGCAGCTTAAATGCGGCTAGTGTGGGTAATGAGCAGTTCTTC
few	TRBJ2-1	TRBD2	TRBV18	CASSPTRTSGNYNEQFF	TGTGCCAGCTCACCAACTAGGACTAGCGGGAACTACAATGAGCAGTTCTTC
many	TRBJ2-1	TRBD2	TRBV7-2	CASSLIGTRNEQFF	TGTGCCAGCAGCTTAATAGGGACTAGAAATGAGCAGTTCTTC
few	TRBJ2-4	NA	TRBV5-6	CASSSPSLAKNIQYF	TGTGCCAGCAGCTCCCCATCGCTGGCCAAAAACATTCAGTACTTC
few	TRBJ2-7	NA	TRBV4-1	CASSQAKGYEQYF	TGCGCCAGCAGCCAAGCTAAGGGCTACGAGCAGTACTTC
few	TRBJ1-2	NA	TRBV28	CASSQAGISLIYGYTF	TGTGCCAGCAGCCAGGCGGGGATATCTCTGATCTATGGCTACACCTTC
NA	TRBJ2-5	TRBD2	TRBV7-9	CASSFGGEETQYF	TGTGCCAGCAGCTTTGGGGGGGAAGAGACCCAGTACTTC
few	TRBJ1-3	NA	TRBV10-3	CAISESTFRSSGNTIYF	TGTGCCATCAGTGAGTCGACGTTCCGCTCCTCTGGAAACACCATATATTTT
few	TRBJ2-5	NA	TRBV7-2	CASSLAGGRETQYF	TGTGCCAGCAGCTTAGCGGGCGGGCGAGAGACCCAGTACTTC
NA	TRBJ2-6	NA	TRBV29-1	CSVGSVNSGANILTF	TGCAGCGTGGGTTCAGTAAACTCTGGGGCCAACATCCTGACTTTC
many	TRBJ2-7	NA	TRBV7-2	CASSSDRTTNEQYF	TGTGCCAGCAGCTCCGACAGGACCACTAACGAGCAGTACTTC
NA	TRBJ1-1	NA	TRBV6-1	CASRVWRNTEAFF	TGTGCCAGCAGAGTTTGGCGGAACACTGAAGCTTTCTTT
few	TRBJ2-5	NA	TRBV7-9	CASSSLGGQETQYF	TGTGCCAGCAGCTCGCTAGGGGGCCAAGAGACCCAGTACTTC
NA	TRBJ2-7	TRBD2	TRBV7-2	CASSLARGGSYEQYF	TGTGCCAGCAGCTTAGCTCGGGGGGGCTCCTACGAGCAGTACTTC
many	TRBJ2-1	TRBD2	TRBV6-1	CASFRASGWNEQFF	TGTGCCAGCTTTAGGGCTAGCGGTTGGAATGAGCAGTTCTTC
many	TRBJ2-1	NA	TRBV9	CASRRNEQFF	TGTGCCAGCAGGCGAAATGAGCAGTTCTTC
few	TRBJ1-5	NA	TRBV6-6	CASSQTGVGPQHF	TGTGCCAGCAGTCAAACGGGGGTAGGGCCCCAGCATTTT
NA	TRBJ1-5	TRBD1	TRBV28	CASSLSSALGTAYSNQPQHF	TGTGCCAGCAGTCTTAGTTCGGCGTTGGGGACAGCTTATAGCAATCAGCCCCAGCATTTT
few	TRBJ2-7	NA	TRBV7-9	CASSLQGHLDEQYF	TGTGCCAGCAGCCTTCAGGGGCACCTCGACGAGCAGTACTTC
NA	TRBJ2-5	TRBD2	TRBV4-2	CASSRTSGNQETQYF	TGTGCCAGCAGCCGGACTAGCGGGAACCAAGAGACCCAGTACTTC
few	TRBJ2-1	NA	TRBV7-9	CASSRGVINEQFF	TGTGCCAGCAGCCGCGGGGTCATCAATGAGCAGTTCTTC
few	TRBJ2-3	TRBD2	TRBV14	CASSQVTRLASTQYF	TGTGCCAGCAGCCAAGTAACCCGACTAGCGAGTACGCAGTATTTT
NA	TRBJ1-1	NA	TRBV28	CASSRPGHTYTEAFF	TGTGCCAGCAGTCGACCGGGACACACCTACACTGAAGCTTTCTTT
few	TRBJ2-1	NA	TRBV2	CASSGQYNEQFF	TGTGCCAGCAGTGGACAGTACAATGAGCAGTTCTTC
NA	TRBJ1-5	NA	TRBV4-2	CASSQVRAAQPQHF	TGTGCCAGCAGCCAAGTCAGGGCAGCTCAGCCCCAGCATTTT
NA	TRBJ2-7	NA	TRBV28	CASRRQGSYEQYF	TGTGCCAGCAGGAGGCAGGGGTCCTACGAGCAGTACTTC
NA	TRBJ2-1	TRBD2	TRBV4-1	CASSQLAGGGGEQFF	TGCGCCAGCAGCCAACTAGCGGGAGGAGGAGGTGAGCAGTTCTTC
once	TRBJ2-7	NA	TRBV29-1	CSVELSSYEQYF	TGCAGCGTTGAACTTAGCTCCTACGAGCAGTACTTC
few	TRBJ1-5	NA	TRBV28	CASSLTTGGFQPQHF	TGTGCCAGCAGTTTAACGACGGGGGGTTTTCAGCCCCAGCATTTT
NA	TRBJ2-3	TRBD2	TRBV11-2	CASSWLAETDTQYF	TGTGCCAGCAGCTGGCTAGCGGAAACAGATACGCAGTATTTT
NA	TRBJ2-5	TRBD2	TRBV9	CASSATGREEETQYF	TGTGCCAGCAGCGCCACGGGGAGGGAGGAAGAGACCCAGTACTTC
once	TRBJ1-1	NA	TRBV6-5	CASSYQEMNTEAFF	TGTGCCAGCAGTTACCAGGAGATGAACACTGAAGCTTTCTTT
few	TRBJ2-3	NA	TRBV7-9	CASSLARGGSTDTQYF	TGTGCCAGCAGCTTAGCGCGTGGCGGGAGCACAGATACGCAGTATTTT
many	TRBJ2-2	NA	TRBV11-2	CASSLPSAYLFF	TGTGCCAGCAGCCTCCCTAGCGCGTATCTGTTTTTT
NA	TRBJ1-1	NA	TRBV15	CATSREAGFTEAFF	TGTGCCACCAGCAGGGAAGCAGGATTCACTGAAGCTTTCTTT
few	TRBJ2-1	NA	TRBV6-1	CASSEGINTYNEQFF	TGTGCCAGCAGTGAAGGGATAAACACCTACAATGAGCAGTTCTTC
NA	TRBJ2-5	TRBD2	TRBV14	CASSSLAGGETQYF	TGTGCCAGCAGCTCACTAGCGGGAGGAGAGACCCAGTACTTC